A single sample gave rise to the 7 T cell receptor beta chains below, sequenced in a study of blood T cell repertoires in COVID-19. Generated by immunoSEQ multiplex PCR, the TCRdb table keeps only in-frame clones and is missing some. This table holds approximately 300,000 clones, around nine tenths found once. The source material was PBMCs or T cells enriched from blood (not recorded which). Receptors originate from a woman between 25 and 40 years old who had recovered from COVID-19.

The CDR3 DNA follows: TGTGCCAGCAGTCGAAAAGGGGCCTCTGGAAACACCATATATTTT. The encoded protein is CASSRKGASGNTIYF. V is TRBV6-5 and J is TRBJ1-3; TRBD1 is a possible D gene (5 bases). This CDR3 comprises 15 residues. Germline lookup yields CDR1 MNHEY and CDR2 SVGAGI. V was trimmed by 5 bases and J by 0 bases, leaving 11 bases between them.

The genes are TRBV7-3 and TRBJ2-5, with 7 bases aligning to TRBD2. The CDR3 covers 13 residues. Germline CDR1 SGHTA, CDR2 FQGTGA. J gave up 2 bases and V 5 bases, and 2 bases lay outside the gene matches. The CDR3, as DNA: TGTGCCAGCAGCACCGGGAGGCAAGAGACCCAGTACTTC. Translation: CASSTGRQETQYF.

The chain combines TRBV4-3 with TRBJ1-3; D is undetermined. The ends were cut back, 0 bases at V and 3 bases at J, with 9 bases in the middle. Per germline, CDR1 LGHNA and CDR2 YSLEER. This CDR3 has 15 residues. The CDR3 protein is CASSQDVQVGNTIYF. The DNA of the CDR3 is TGCGCCAGCAGCCAAGATGTCCAGGTTGGAAACACCATATATTTT.

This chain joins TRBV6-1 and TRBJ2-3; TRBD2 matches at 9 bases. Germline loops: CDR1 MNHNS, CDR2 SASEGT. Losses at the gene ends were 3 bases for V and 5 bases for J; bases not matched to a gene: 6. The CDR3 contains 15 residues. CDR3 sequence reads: CASSDSGGSGDTQYF. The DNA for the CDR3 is TGTGCCAGCAGTGATAGCGGGGGATCGGGAGATACGCAGTATTTT.

DNA of the CDR3: TGCGCCAGCAGCTTGTACGAGGGGGCAGGCGGCTACACCTTC. It codes for CASSLYEGAGGYTF. J is TRBJ1-2 and V is TRBV5-1; 7 bases are a match to TRBD1. Germline assignment: CDR1 SGHRS and CDR2 YFSETQ. The CDR3 has 14 amino acids. V lost 1 base and J lost 8; bases outside the gene matches: 8.

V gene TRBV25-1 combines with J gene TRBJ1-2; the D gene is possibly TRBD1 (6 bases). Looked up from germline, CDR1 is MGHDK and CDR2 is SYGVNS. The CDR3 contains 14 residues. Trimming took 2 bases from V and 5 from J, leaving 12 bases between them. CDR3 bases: TGTGCCAGCAGTGAAGAGTTCCAGGGGTATGGCTACACCTTC. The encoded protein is CASSEEFQGYGYTF.

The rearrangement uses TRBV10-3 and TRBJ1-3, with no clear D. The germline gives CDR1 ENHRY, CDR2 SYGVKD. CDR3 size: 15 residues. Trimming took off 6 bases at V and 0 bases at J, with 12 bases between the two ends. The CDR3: CAISMTESSGNTIYF. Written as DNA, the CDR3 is TGTGCCATCAGCATGACTGAGAGCTCTGGAAACACCATATATTTT.